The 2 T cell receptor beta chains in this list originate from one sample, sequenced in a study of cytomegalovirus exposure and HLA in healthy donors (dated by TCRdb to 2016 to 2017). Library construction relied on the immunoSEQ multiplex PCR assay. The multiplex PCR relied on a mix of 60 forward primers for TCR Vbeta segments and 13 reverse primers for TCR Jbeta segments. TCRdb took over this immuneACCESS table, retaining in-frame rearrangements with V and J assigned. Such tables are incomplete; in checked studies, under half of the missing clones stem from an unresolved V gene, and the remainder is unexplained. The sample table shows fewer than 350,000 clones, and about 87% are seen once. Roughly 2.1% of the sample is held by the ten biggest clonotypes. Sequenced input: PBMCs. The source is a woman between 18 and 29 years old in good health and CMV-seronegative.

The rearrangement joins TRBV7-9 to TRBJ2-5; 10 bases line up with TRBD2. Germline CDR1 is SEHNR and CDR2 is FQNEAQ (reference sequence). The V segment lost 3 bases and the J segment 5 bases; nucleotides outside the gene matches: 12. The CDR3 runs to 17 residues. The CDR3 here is CASSFWLLAGERETQYF. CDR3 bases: TGTGCCAGCAGCTTTTGGCTGCTAGCGGGGGAAAGGGAGACCCAGTACTTC. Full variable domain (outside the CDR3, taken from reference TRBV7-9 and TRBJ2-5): DTGVSQNPRHKITKRGQNVTFRCDPISEHNRLYWYRQTLGQGPEFLTYFQNEAQLEKSRLLSDRFSAERPKGSFSTLEIQRTEQGDSAMYLCASSFWLLAGERETQYFGPGTRLLVL.

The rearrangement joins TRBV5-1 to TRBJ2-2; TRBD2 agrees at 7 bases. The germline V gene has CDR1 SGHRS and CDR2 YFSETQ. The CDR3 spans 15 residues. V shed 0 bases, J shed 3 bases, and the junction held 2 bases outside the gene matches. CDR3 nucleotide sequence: TGCGCCAGCAGCTTGGTCGCGGGGGACACCGGGGAGCTGTTTTTT. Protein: CASSLVAGDTGELFF.